A selection of T cell receptor beta chains follows, all from one sample in a study of control samples from healthy donors and cancer patients. TCRdb's table, derived via immunoSEQ multiplex PCR, lists solely in-frame clones and lacks some. Among 150,000 to 200,000 clones listed, 90% were seen once. The sequencing input was blood. The receptors stem from a woman aged 45-60 years in good health. Both conserved end residues are part of each CDR3. D genes are given only for firm matches. Clone size is shown for a subset of rows, as once, few, many or a class of expanded clone.

j_call | v_call | d_call | clone_size | cdr3_aa | cdr3_nt
TRBJ1-5 | TRBV28 | NA | NA | CASSPRGSGNQPQHF | TGTGCCAGCAGTCCGAGGGGTAGTGGCAATCAGCCCCAGCATTTT
TRBJ2-1 | TRBV28 | NA | few | CASSRLRYEQFF | TGTGCCAGCAGTCGTCTTCGCTATGAGCAGTTCTTC
TRBJ1-5 | TRBV28 | NA | NA | CASSLGSNQPQHF | TGTGCCAGCAGTTTAGGTAGCAATCAGCCCCAGCATTTT
TRBJ1-3 | TRBV7-9 | NA | few | CASSFPGGNTIYF | TGTGCCAGCAGCTTCCCAGGTGGAAACACCATATATTTT
TRBJ1-1 | TRBV3-1/TRBV3-2 | NA | few | CASSQGRLGQAFF | TGTGCCAGCAGCCAAGGTCGGCTCGGTCAAGCTTTCTTT
TRBJ2-5 | TRBV4-1 | NA | NA | CASSQAGFQETQYF | TGCGCCAGCAGCCAAGCAGGGTTCCAAGAGACCCAGTACTTC
TRBJ1-3 | TRBV9 | TRBD1 | NA | CASSVEGQGSTRGAGNTIYF | TGTGCCAGCAGCGTAGAGGGACAGGGAAGTACCCGGGGCGCTGGAAACACCATATATTTT
TRBJ2-3 | TRBV7-6 | TRBD2 | NA | CASSLEAGGPTDTQYF | TGTGCCAGCAGCTTAGAAGCGGGAGGGCCAACAGATACGCAGTATTTT
TRBJ2-5 | TRBV9 | TRBD1 | NA | CASSVGGGLTETQYF | TGTGCCAGCAGCGTAGGAGGGGGCTTGACAGAGACCCAGTACTTC
TRBJ1-6 | TRBV5-6 | TRBD1 | NA | CASSPKGTGARSPLHF | TGTGCCAGCAGCCCCAAAGGGACAGGGGCCCGGTCACCCCTCCACTTT
TRBJ2-1 | TRBV4-3 | NA | NA | CASSPDRRPRLFF | TGCGCCAGCAGCCCCGATCGAAGGCCGAGGCTGTTCTTC
TRBJ1-5 | TRBV19 | NA | NA | CASSDRIYQPQHF | TGTGCCAGTAGCGACAGGATTTACCAGCCCCAGCATTTT
TRBJ1-5 | TRBV6-2/TRBV6-3 | NA | NA | CASSPDRTVLNQPQHF | TGTGCCAGCAGCCCAGACCGGACCGTCCTCAATCAGCCCCAGCATTTT
TRBJ1-1 | TRBV12-3/TRBV12-4 | NA | NA | CASSRGGVEAFF | TGTGCCAGCAGTCGGGGCGGAGTTGAAGCTTTCTTT
TRBJ1-5 | TRBV24-1 | TRBD1 | NA | CATSDGRTGGAGNQPQHF | TGTGCCACCAGTGATGGGAGGACAGGGGGCGCGGGGAATCAGCCCCAGCATTTT
TRBJ1-1 | TRBV6-5 | TRBD1 | NA | CASVIAGGTEAFF | TGTGCCAGCGTGATCGCAGGGGGCACTGAAGCTTTCTTT
TRBJ1-1 | TRBV5-1 | NA | NA | CASSSGQGTEAFF | TGCGCCAGCAGCTCCGGGCAGGGCACTGAAGCTTTCTTT
TRBJ2-3 | TRBV18 | NA | NA | CASSRGAGEDTQYF | TGTGCCAGCTCAAGGGGCGCCGGAGAAGATACGCAGTATTTT
TRBJ2-7 | TRBV29-1 | NA | NA | CSVGLALEQYF | TGCAGCGTTGGCCTAGCCCTCGAGCAGTACTTC
TRBJ2-6 | TRBV4-3 | NA | NA | CASSQDSPRVSGANVLTF | TGCGCCAGCAGCCAAGATTCTCCCCGAGTCTCTGGGGCCAACGTCCTGACTTTC
TRBJ2-1 | TRBV19 | NA | NA | CASSIRPPYNEQFF | TGTGCCAGTAGTATTAGGCCCCCCTACAATGAGCAGTTCTTC
TRBJ2-1 | TRBV21-1 | NA | NA | CASSKGAEIGEQFF | TGTGCCAGCAGCAAAGGGGCGGAAATAGGTGAGCAGTTCTTC
TRBJ1-1 | TRBV3-1/TRBV3-2 | NA | NA | CASSQNGGGTEAFF | TGTGCCAGCAGCCAAAATGGAGGGGGCACTGAAGCTTTCTTT
TRBJ1-4 | TRBV6-6 | TRBD1 | NA | CASRGTGANEKLFF | TGTGCCAGCAGAGGGACAGGGGCTAATGAAAAACTGTTTTTT
TRBJ1-2 | TRBV6-5 | NA | NA | CASSLQGSYGYTF | TGTGCCAGCAGTCTACAGGGATCCTATGGCTACACCTTC
TRBJ2-3 | TRBV2 | NA | once | CASSDVTVTDTQYF | TGTGCCAGCAGTGATGTGACAGTCACAGATACGCAGTATTTT
TRBJ2-7 | TRBV19 | TRBD1 | NA | CASSSDRVSYEQYF | TGTGCCAGTAGTTCCGACAGGGTGAGCTACGAGCAGTACTTC
TRBJ2-2 | TRBV7-3 | NA | NA | CASSRDLNTGELFF | TGTGCCAGCAGCCGCGACCTAAACACCGGGGAGCTGTTTTTT
TRBJ2-5 | TRBV30 | NA | NA | CAWARQVVETQYF | TGTGCCTGGGCCCGACAGGTGGTAGAGACCCAGTACTTC
TRBJ2-4 | TRBV5-1 | NA | NA | CASSLGGFKANIQYF | TGCGCCAGCAGCTTGGGGGGCTTCAAAGCAAACATTCAGTACTTC
TRBJ2-5 | TRBV3-1/TRBV3-2 | TRBD2 | NA | CASSVPPTSGDQETQYF | TGTGCCAGCAGCGTCCCCCCGACTAGCGGAGATCAAGAGACCCAGTACTTC
TRBJ2-7 | TRBV9 | TRBD1 | few | CASSATGTGYYEQYF | TGTGCCAGCAGCGCGACCGGGACAGGGTACTACGAGCAGTACTTC
TRBJ2-3 | TRBV6-6 | TRBD2 | NA | CASRFSGGPTDTQYF | TGTGCCAGCAGGTTTAGCGGGGGCCCAACAGATACGCAGTATTTT
TRBJ2-4 | TRBV29-1 | NA | once | CSVYRLAKNIQYF | TGCAGCGTATACCGACTAGCCAAAAACATTCAGTACTTC
TRBJ2-7 | TRBV19 | TRBD2 | NA | CASKRSSGFRDEQYF | TGTGCCAGTAAAAGATCTAGCGGGTTCAGGGACGAGCAGTACTTC
TRBJ1-2 | TRBV19 | NA | NA | CASSSGAGINYGYTF | TGTGCCAGTAGCTCCGGGGCGGGGATCAACTATGGCTACACCTTC
TRBJ1-1 | TRBV6-5 | NA | NA | CASSYDWSDTEAFF | TGTGCCAGCAGTTATGATTGGAGTGACACTGAAGCTTTCTTT
TRBJ1-3 | TRBV3-1/TRBV3-2 | NA | few | CASSQAGGYSGNTIYF | TGTGCCAGCAGCCAAGCCGGGGGTTACTCTGGAAACACCATATATTTT
TRBJ1-5 | TRBV6-1 | NA | NA | CASSGGTGRWNNQPQHF | TGTGCCAGCAGTGGGGGGACGGGGAGATGGAACAATCAGCCCCAGCATTTT
TRBJ1-2 | TRBV28 | TRBD1 | once | CASSLGGQGVGYTF | TGTGCCAGCAGTTTAGGAGGACAGGGGGTCGGCTACACCTTC
TRBJ1-2 | TRBV28 | TRBD1 | NA | CASSPWDRVFYGYTF | TGTGCCAGCAGTCCCTGGGACAGGGTCTTCTATGGCTACACCTTC